This TCR beta chain comes out of a study of T cells in Graves' hyperthyroidism and ophthalmopathy. Study-level background: The authors collected peripheral blood at initial diagnosis, before any treatment. Study-wide results and limits: Ophthalmopathy could be told apart from stable hyperthyroidism with a 13 V-J model. Blood held most thyroid clonotypes expanded above 0.001 frequency.

Diagnoses were made from clinical symptoms, serum measures (thyroxine and TRAb), thyroid ultrasound and orbital computed tomography. This clonotype was detected many times. Its antigen is not identified. V was shortened by 5 bases and J by 0 bases, with 11 bases between the two germline ends. Germline CDR1 reads PRHDT; CDR2 reads FYEKMQ (reference sequence). This CDR3 is 14 amino acids long. TCR beta CDR3 sequences were amplified from RNA transcripts. With the HTBI primer set, the TCR CDR3 went through a first round of RT-PCR. From the multiplex PCR reads, TCRdb called clonotypes with MiXCR, one entry per CDR3 protein. The sample holds fewer than 500,000 distinct CDR3 sequences, approximately 14% seen once.

The clonotype was recovered from a man between 18 and 35 years old with Graves' ophthalmopathy. The chain recombines TRBV13 with TRBJ2-7; D is unclear. Material for sequencing was blood. CDR3 sequence reads: CASSPRFSSYEQYF. The CDR3 bases are TGTGCCAGCAGCCCCCGTTTCAGCTCCTACGAGCAGTACTTC.